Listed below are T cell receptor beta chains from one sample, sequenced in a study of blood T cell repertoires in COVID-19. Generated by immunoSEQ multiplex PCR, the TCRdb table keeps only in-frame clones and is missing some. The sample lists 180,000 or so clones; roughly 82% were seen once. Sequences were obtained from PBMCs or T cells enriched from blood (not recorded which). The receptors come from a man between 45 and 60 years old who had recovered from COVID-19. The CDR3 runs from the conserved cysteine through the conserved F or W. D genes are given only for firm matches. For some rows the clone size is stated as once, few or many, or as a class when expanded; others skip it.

CDR3 DNA: TGTGCCAGCAGTGAAGGGGCAGGGGCGCAGCCCCAGCATTTT
CDR3 protein: CASSEGAGAQPQHF
D gene: -
V gene: TRBV6-1
clone size: -
J gene: TRBJ1-5

CDR3 DNA: TGTGCCAGCAGTCTCGACAGGGGAAAGAACACCGGGGAGCTGTTTTTT
CDR3 protein: CASSLDRGKNTGELFF
D gene: TRBD1
V gene: TRBV28
clone size: few
J gene: TRBJ2-2

CDR3 DNA: TGTGCCAGTAGTTCTCCCGGGAGAGCCAAAAACATTCAGTACTTC
CDR3 protein: CASSSPGRAKNIQYF
D gene: -
V gene: TRBV19
clone size: -
J gene: TRBJ2-4

CDR3 DNA: TGTGCCAGCAACCGGGGTTACAACTACGAGCAGTACTTC
CDR3 protein: CASNRGYNYEQYF
D gene: -
V gene: TRBV6-5
clone size: -
J gene: TRBJ2-7

CDR3 DNA: TGTGCCAGCAGCCCGAGGGACAGATACTACGAGCAGTACTTC
CDR3 protein: CASSPRDRYYEQYF
D gene: TRBD1
V gene: TRBV3-1/TRBV3-2
clone size: -
J gene: TRBJ2-7

CDR3 DNA: TGCGCCAGCAGTGAGTACCGGGGAACTGAAGCTTTCTTT
CDR3 protein: CASSEYRGTEAFF
D gene: -
V gene: TRBV10-1
clone size: many
J gene: TRBJ1-1

CDR3 DNA: TGTGCCAGCAGTGTCGGACTGGCGAACACCGGGGAGCTGTTTTTT
CDR3 protein: CASSVGLANTGELFF
D gene: -
V gene: TRBV2
clone size: once
J gene: TRBJ2-2

CDR3 DNA: TGTGCCAGCAGCGGCAGGGATTTGGGCGAGCAGTACTTC
CDR3 protein: CASSGRDLGEQYF
D gene: -
V gene: TRBV7-9
clone size: -
J gene: TRBJ2-7

CDR3 DNA: TGCGCCAGCAGCTTGGACAGTAGTAACTATGGCTACACCTTC
CDR3 protein: CASSLDSSNYGYTF
D gene: -
V gene: TRBV5-1
clone size: -
J gene: TRBJ1-2

CDR3 DNA: TGCGCCAGCAGCTTGGACAGGGGTTCCAACTATGGCTACACCTTC
CDR3 protein: CASSLDRGSNYGYTF
D gene: TRBD1
V gene: TRBV5-1
clone size: -
J gene: TRBJ1-2

CDR3 DNA: TGTGCCAGCAGCTTAAGGTCAGGGAGGATCCAAGAGACCCAGTACTTC
CDR3 protein: CASSLRSGRIQETQYF
D gene: -
V gene: TRBV7-2
clone size: few
J gene: TRBJ2-5

CDR3 DNA: TGTGCCAGCAGCTCCGGGACCCAGGGGGAAAAACTGTTTTTT
CDR3 protein: CASSSGTQGEKLFF
D gene: -
V gene: TRBV5-8
clone size: -
J gene: TRBJ1-4

CDR3 DNA: TGTGCCAGCAGTGTGGGGAGGGGACTAGCGGGGATGAGCTCCTACAATGAGCAGTTCTTC
CDR3 protein: CASSVGRGLAGMSSYNEQFF
D gene: TRBD2
V gene: TRBV2
clone size: -
J gene: TRBJ2-1

CDR3 DNA: TGTGCCATCAGAGACCCACTACAGGGACCCCAAGAGACCCAGTACTTC
CDR3 protein: CAIRDPLQGPQETQYF
D gene: -
V gene: TRBV10-3
clone size: -
J gene: TRBJ2-5

CDR3 DNA: TGTGCCAGTAGTCAGAGGAGGCAGGGGTTTGTCGAGACCCAGTACTTC
CDR3 protein: CASSQRRQGFVETQYF
D gene: -
V gene: TRBV19
clone size: -
J gene: TRBJ2-5

CDR3 DNA: TGCGCCAGCAGCTCCCCCGGGACAGGGAAAACAGATACGCAGTATTTT
CDR3 protein: CASSSPGTGKTDTQYF
D gene: TRBD1
V gene: TRBV5-1
clone size: few
J gene: TRBJ2-3

CDR3 DNA: TGTGCCAGCAGCCGGGACAGGGGTTATGGCTACACCTTC
CDR3 protein: CASSRDRGYGYTF
D gene: TRBD1
V gene: TRBV3-1/TRBV3-2
clone size: once
J gene: TRBJ1-2

CDR3 DNA: TGTGCCAGCAAATGGGACAGGGGGCGCCCCGGGGAGCTGTTTTTT
CDR3 protein: CASKWDRGRPGELFF
D gene: TRBD1
V gene: TRBV6-5
clone size: -
J gene: TRBJ2-2

CDR3 DNA: TGTGCCAGCTCTAGGACAGTCCAAGAGACCCAGTACTTC
CDR3 protein: CASSRTVQETQYF
D gene: -
V gene: TRBV18
clone size: -
J gene: TRBJ2-5

CDR3 DNA: TGTGCCAGCAACGAACCGGGACTAGCGGGCCCCGTTGAGACCCAGTACTTC
CDR3 protein: CASNEPGLAGPVETQYF
D gene: TRBD2
V gene: TRBV28
clone size: -
J gene: TRBJ2-5

CDR3 DNA: TGTGCCAGCAGCCAGGTCCGGACTAGCTCCTACGAGCAGTACTTC
CDR3 protein: CASSQVRTSSYEQYF
D gene: TRBD2
V gene: TRBV3-1/TRBV3-2
clone size: -
J gene: TRBJ2-7

CDR3 DNA: TGTGCCAGCAGCACGGGGCTGACTAGCGGGAGGTACAATGAGCAGTTCTTC
CDR3 protein: CASSTGLTSGRYNEQFF
D gene: TRBD2
V gene: TRBV7-9
clone size: -
J gene: TRBJ2-1

CDR3 DNA: TGTGCCAGCAGTAAGACAGGGAATAATTCACCCCTCCACTTT
CDR3 protein: CASSKTGNNSPLHF
D gene: TRBD1
V gene: TRBV6-2/TRBV6-3
clone size: -
J gene: TRBJ1-6

CDR3 DNA: TGCGCCAGCAGCTTAGGGACCGGGGGGGGCAATCAGCCCCAGCATTTT
CDR3 protein: CASSLGTGGGNQPQHF
D gene: -
V gene: TRBV5-1
clone size: -
J gene: TRBJ1-5

CDR3 DNA: TGTGCCAGCACCCCCCCCGGACAGGGCGCCCGAAGTTTTGGCTACACCTTC
CDR3 protein: CASTPPGQGARSFGYTF
D gene: TRBD1
V gene: TRBV2
clone size: -
J gene: TRBJ1-2

CDR3 DNA: TGTGCCAGCAGCCAAGCTCGCGGGGGGGACTACAATGAGCAGTTCTTC
CDR3 protein: CASSQARGGDYNEQFF
D gene: TRBD2
V gene: TRBV14
clone size: -
J gene: TRBJ2-1

CDR3 DNA: TGCAGTGCCCAGGGGGACTATGGCTACACCTTC
CDR3 protein: CSAQGDYGYTF
D gene: TRBD1
V gene: TRBV20-1
clone size: -
J gene: TRBJ1-2

CDR3 DNA: TGTGCCACCCTGGGACAGGGGAACGGAGATACGCAGTATTTT
CDR3 protein: CATLGQGNGDTQYF
D gene: TRBD1
V gene: TRBV28
clone size: once
J gene: TRBJ2-3

CDR3 DNA: TGTGCCAGCAGTAAGGGGGCGGGTGATACGCAGTATTTT
CDR3 protein: CASSKGAGDTQYF
D gene: TRBD1
V gene: TRBV2
clone size: -
J gene: TRBJ2-3

CDR3 DNA: TGTGCCAGTAGTAACTCCGGAAACACCATATATTTT
CDR3 protein: CASSNSGNTIYF
D gene: -
V gene: TRBV19
clone size: -
J gene: TRBJ1-3

CDR3 DNA: TGTGCCAGCAGCATCGGGGCCGGGACAGGCGAGACCTACGAGCAGTACTTC
CDR3 protein: CASSIGAGTGETYEQYF
D gene: TRBD1
V gene: TRBV7-9
clone size: few
J gene: TRBJ2-7

CDR3 DNA: TGTGCCAGCAGTCAGAATATGGGGGCTCTCCACTTT
CDR3 protein: CASSQNMGALHF
D gene: -
V gene: TRBV5-6
clone size: -
J gene: TRBJ1-6

CDR3 DNA: TGTGCCACCAGTGAACAGGGGGCTAACTATGGCTACACCTTC
CDR3 protein: CATSEQGANYGYTF
D gene: TRBD1
V gene: TRBV24-1
clone size: few
J gene: TRBJ1-2

CDR3 DNA: TGTGCCAGCAGCCTCGCGGGCAAGCCCCAGCATTTT
CDR3 protein: CASSLAGKPQHF
D gene: -
V gene: TRBV6-5
clone size: -
J gene: TRBJ1-5

CDR3 DNA: TGTGCCAGCAGCGTAGGTAGCGGGGAGGTTGAGCAGTTCTTC
CDR3 protein: CASSVGSGEVEQFF
D gene: TRBD2
V gene: TRBV9
clone size: once
J gene: TRBJ2-1

CDR3 DNA: TGTGCCAGCAGTTTATACCAGGATGCCAGCTCTAACTATGGCTACACCTTC
CDR3 protein: CASSLYQDASSNYGYTF
D gene: -
V gene: TRBV27
clone size: -
J gene: TRBJ1-2

CDR3 DNA: TGTGCCAGCAGCGGGCTTGGCACCGGGGAGCTGTTTTTT
CDR3 protein: CASSGLGTGELFF
D gene: -
V gene: TRBV14
clone size: -
J gene: TRBJ2-2

CDR3 DNA: TGCGCCAGCAGCCTAGGGACTAGCGGTCTTATTGACATTCAGTACTTC
CDR3 protein: CASSLGTSGLIDIQYF
D gene: TRBD2
V gene: TRBV5-1
clone size: -
J gene: TRBJ2-4

CDR3 DNA: TGTGCCAGCAGCCGAGACAGGGCCTTAAATCAGCCCCAGCATTTT
CDR3 protein: CASSRDRALNQPQHF
D gene: TRBD1
V gene: TRBV6-5
clone size: -
J gene: TRBJ1-5

CDR3 DNA: TGTGCCAGCATGCCCTGGGTGACCAGAGGAGGGAATGAGCAGTTCTTC
CDR3 protein: CASMPWVTRGGNEQFF
D gene: -
V gene: TRBV7-9
clone size: -
J gene: TRBJ2-1

CDR3 DNA: TGTGCCATCAGTGAGACTACCGGGGTGTCCTACGAGCAGTACTTC
CDR3 protein: CAISETTGVSYEQYF
D gene: -
V gene: TRBV10-3
clone size: -
J gene: TRBJ2-7

CDR3 DNA: TGTGCCAGCAGCTTAGACGGAGGGAATTCACCCCTCCACTTT
CDR3 protein: CASSLDGGNSPLHF
D gene: -
V gene: TRBV7-2
clone size: -
J gene: TRBJ1-6

CDR3 DNA: TGTGCCAGCAGCCCCCGACTAGCGGGGAGCACAGATACGCAGTATTTT
CDR3 protein: CASSPRLAGSTDTQYF
D gene: TRBD2
V gene: TRBV11-1
clone size: -
J gene: TRBJ2-3

CDR3 DNA: TGTGCCAGCAGAAGACAGGACACCGGGGAGCTGTTTTTT
CDR3 protein: CASRRQDTGELFF
D gene: -
V gene: TRBV6-5
clone size: -
J gene: TRBJ2-2

CDR3 DNA: TGCGCCAGCAGCCACACCCCAGGGATCTCGGGAAACACCATATATTTT
CDR3 protein: CASSHTPGISGNTIYF
D gene: -
V gene: TRBV5-1
clone size: few
J gene: TRBJ1-3

CDR3 DNA: TGTGCCAGCAGCCAATCGCTACAGCCCCAGCATTTT
CDR3 protein: CASSQSLQPQHF
D gene: -
V gene: TRBV16
clone size: -
J gene: TRBJ1-5